These T cell receptor beta chains were read from a single sample in a study of control samples from healthy donors and cancer patients. TCRdb keeps only in-frame clones here, not all; method: immunoSEQ multiplex PCR. The sample carries tens of thousands of clones, about 89% recorded once. Sequencing input: blood. Every receptor here comes from a woman aged 25 to 45 in good health. CDR3s include the opening cysteine and the closing phenylalanine or tryptophan. D genes are given only for firm matches. Not all rows give a size; the values are once, few, many and, for expanded clones, a class.

clone size	D gene	CDR3 length	V gene	J gene	CDR3 protein	CDR3 DNA
.	TRBD1	15	TRBV5-1	TRBJ2-7	CASSLGGTGIYEQYF	TGCGCCAGCAGCTTGGGGGGGACAGGGATATACGAGCAGTACTTC
once	TRBD1	13	TRBV19	TRBJ2-1	CASSRQGSNEQFF	TGTGCCAGTAGCCGACAGGGCTCCAATGAGCAGTTCTTC
.	.	13	TRBV27	TRBJ2-7	CASTPHEGGEQYF	TGTGCCAGCACCCCCCATGAGGGGGGCGAGCAGTACTTC
.	TRBD1	14	TRBV4-1	TRBJ2-7	CASSQTGWVYEQYF	TGCGCCAGCAGCCAGACAGGGTGGGTCTACGAGCAGTACTTC
.	.	12	TRBV29-1	TRBJ2-7	CSVGDTSYEQYF	TGCAGCGTTGGGGACACATCCTACGAGCAGTACTTC
.	.	15	TRBV6-6	TRBJ2-1	CASSYPGVADNEQFF	TGTGCCAGCAGTTACCCCGGGGTAGCGGACAATGAGCAGTTCTTC
.	.	14	TRBV3-1/TRBV3-2	TRBJ2-2	CASSQSQPTGELFF	TGTGCCAGCAGCCAAAGTCAGCCCACCGGGGAGCTGTTTTTT
.	.	13	TRBV14	TRBJ1-2	CASSRGHGDGYTF	TGTGCCAGCAGCCGGGGGCATGGGGATGGCTACACCTTC
.	TRBD1	12	TRBV7-2	TRBJ1-1	CASSLRTGGAFF	TGTGCCAGCAGCCTCCGGACAGGGGGAGCTTTCTTT
.	TRBD1	22	TRBV5-1	TRBJ2-2	CASSLTGTVSLGREIWTGELFF	TGCGCCAGCAGCTTGACCGGGACAGTGTCTCTGGGTCGGGAAATATGGACCGGGGAGCTGTTTTTT
.	.	13	TRBV28	TRBJ1-6	CASIQGNNSPLHF	TGTGCCAGCATCCAGGGTAATAATTCACCCCTCCACTTT
.	TRBD2	16	TRBV3-1/TRBV3-2	TRBJ2-3	CASSLLTSGRTYTQYF	TGTGCCAGCAGCCTCTTGACTAGCGGGAGAACCTATACGCAGTATTTT
.	.	16	TRBV15	TRBJ2-1	CATSRGLTSSYNEQFF	TGTGCCACCAGCAGAGGTTTGACCTCCTCCTACAATGAGCAGTTCTTC
.	.	14	TRBV5-1	TRBJ2-7	CASSLGTDSYEQYF	TGCGCCAGCAGCTTGGGGACAGACTCCTACGAGCAGTACTTC
.	.	14	TRBV5-1	TRBJ1-1	CASSLGGQSTEAFF	TGCGCCAGCAGCTTGGGGGGGCAGAGCACTGAAGCTTTCTTT
.	.	15	TRBV2	TRBJ1-5	CASTTPDSLNQPQHF	TGTGCCAGCACCACCCCGGACAGCCTCAATCAGCCCCAGCATTTT
.	.	14	TRBV2	TRBJ1-2	CASKTQGRVYGYTF	TGTGCCAGCAAGACACAGGGAAGGGTCTATGGCTACACCTTC
.	.	14	TRBV4-1	TRBJ2-2	CASSLGGGAGELFF	TGCGCCAGCAGCCTTGGAGGGGGCGCCGGGGAGCTGTTTTTT
.	.	16	TRBV3-1/TRBV3-2	TRBJ2-3	CASSNRPGRSTDTQYF	TGTGCCAGCAGCAACCGGCCGGGGAGAAGCACAGATACGCAGTATTTT
.	.	11	TRBV30	TRBJ2-7	CAWALSYEQYF	TGTGCCTGGGCTCTTTCCTACGAGCAGTACTTC
.	TRBD1	16	TRBV25-1	TRBJ1-2	CASYGGPGQANYGYTF	TGTGCCAGCTACGGGGGCCCCGGACAGGCGAACTATGGCTACACCTTC
.	TRBD1	18	TRBV27	TRBJ1-6	CASTPGTGTSWLNSPLHF	TGTGCCAGCACCCCCGGGACAGGGACGAGTTGGTTAAATTCACCCCTCCACTTT
.	TRBD1	12	TRBV19	TRBJ2-1	CASFDRVNEQFF	TGTGCCAGTTTCGACAGGGTAAATGAGCAGTTCTTC
.	TRBD2	15	TRBV6-1	TRBJ2-7	CASSEFLAGVGVQYF	TGTGCCAGCAGTGAATTCCTGGCGGGAGTGGGCGTGCAGTACTTC
.	.	12	TRBV5-1	TRBJ1-1	CASSAGQGEAFF	TGCGCCAGCAGCGCAGGGCAGGGTGAAGCTTTCTTT
.	.	15	TRBV19	TRBJ2-7	CASSMSGQPQYEQYF	TGTGCCAGTAGTATGTCGGGGCAGCCTCAATACGAGCAGTACTTC
.	.	11	TRBV10-1	TRBJ2-3	CASSDGDTQYF	TGCGCCAGCAGTGATGGAGATACGCAGTATTTT